These T cell receptor beta chains were read from a single sample in a study of control samples from healthy donors and cancer patients. Profiled with immunoSEQ multiplex PCR; TCRdb holds only in-frame clones, not every one. Of under 85,000 clones detected, approximately 89% appear once; the ten largest clones hold approximately 5%. The source material was PBMCs. All receptors derive from a man between 60 and 75 years old with colorectal cancer. Both conserved end residues are part of each CDR3. Fields, in order: J gene, D gene, clone size, V gene, CDR3 DNA, CDR3 protein. A D gene is named only where the DNA matches it firmly. Clone size is shown for a subset of rows, as once, few, many or a class of expanded clone.

TRBJ1-2	-	-	TRBV3-1/TRBV3-2	TGTGCCAGCAGCCAAGAAGTTGTGGGGGGCAAAGGGTATGGCTACACCTTC	CASSQEVVGGKGYGYTF
TRBJ2-5	-	once	TRBV7-3	TGTGCCAGCAGCTCCAACGGGGGCCCGGGGGAGACCCAGTACTTC	CASSSNGGPGETQYF
TRBJ2-7	-	-	TRBV11-2	TGTGCCAGCAGCTTAGGGGCGGGGGCGGCCTACGAGCAGTACTTC	CASSLGAGAAYEQYF
TRBJ2-5	-	-	TRBV5-4	TGTGCCAGCAGCCCGGACACCTTTCAAGAGACCCAGTACTTC	CASSPDTFQETQYF
TRBJ1-3	TRBD1	-	TRBV18	TGTGCCAGCTCACCACTATCGACAGGGAGGCCCTCTGGAAACACCATATATTTT	CASSPLSTGRPSGNTIYF
TRBJ1-1	-	-	TRBV14	TGTGCCAGCAGCCAAGAGATGGGAAATGGGGGGGGCTCGCGGCTGAACACTGAAGCTTTCTTT	CASSQEMGNGGGSRLNTEAFF
TRBJ1-4	-	-	TRBV21-1	TGTGCCAGCAACCTAGACAGGAATAATGAAAAACTGTTTTTT	CASNLDRNNEKLFF
TRBJ2-1	TRBD1	-	TRBV7-2	TGTGCCAGCAGCTTCGGCGGGACAGGGCGTTATGAGCAGTTCTTC	CASSFGGTGRYEQFF
TRBJ1-1	-	-	TRBV2	TGTGCCAGCAGTGAGCCGAGAAACACTGAAGCTTTCTTT	CASSEPRNTEAFF
TRBJ2-7	TRBD1	-	TRBV11-2	TGTGCCAGCAGCTTAGTGGGACAGGGTGCTTACGAGCAGTACTTC	CASSLVGQGAYEQYF
TRBJ1-3	-	-	TRBV9	TGTGCCAGCAGCGTAGGGGTAGGGGGTGGAAACACCATATATTTT	CASSVGVGGGNTIYF
TRBJ2-3	-	-	TRBV12-5	TGTGCTAGTGGTTTGGTACTCAGGGCGGCAGATACGCAGTATTTT	CASGLVLRAADTQYF
TRBJ2-4	TRBD2	-	TRBV30	TGTGCCTGGAGTGGGCTAGCGGGGGGGAAATACGCCAAAAACATTCAGTACTTC	CAWSGLAGGKYAKNIQYF
TRBJ1-2	-	once	TRBV4-3	TGCGCCAGCAGCCACGGGGATTACAGACGCTACACCTTC	CASSHGDYRRYTF
TRBJ1-2	-	-	TRBV4-1	TGCGCCAGCAGCCAAGACTTCGGGGGCTATGGCTACACCTTC	CASSQDFGGYGYTF
TRBJ2-2	TRBD1	-	TRBV10-1	TGCGCCAGCAGGGGACAGGGCAACACCGGGGAGCTGTTTTTT	CASRGQGNTGELFF
TRBJ2-2	-	-	TRBV2	TGTGCCAGCACCCTGACAGTCCCGGGCACCGGGGAGCTGTTTTTT	CASTLTVPGTGELFF
TRBJ2-5	-	-	TRBV10-3	TGTGCCATCAGTGGGAAACAGGGAGGTCGGGAGACCCAGTACTTC	CAISGKQGGRETQYF
TRBJ1-4	-	-	TRBV7-9	TGTGCCAGCAGCTCGCGGGGAGGGGCTAATGAAAAACTGTTTTTT	CASSSRGGANEKLFF
TRBJ2-2	TRBD2	-	TRBV9	TGTGCCAGCAAGCGCTCTAGCGGAAACACCGGGGAGCTGTTTTTT	CASKRSSGNTGELFF
TRBJ2-3	-	-	TRBV3-1/TRBV3-2	TGTGCCAGCAGCCAACGGAGACGCCGGGCTAGCACAGATACGCAGTATTTT	CASSQRRRRASTDTQYF
TRBJ2-1	-	-	TRBV7-2	TGTGCCAGCAGCTTTTCCGGGACACTCTACAATGAGCAGTTCTTC	CASSFSGTLYNEQFF
TRBJ2-3	TRBD2	-	TRBV7-2	TGTGCCAGCAGCTTTAGCGGGGGGGCGTCAGATACGCAGTATTTT	CASSFSGGASDTQYF
TRBJ2-1	TRBD1	-	TRBV7-8	TGTGCCAGCAGCCTTCTCAGGGGGCGGGATGAGCAGTTCTTC	CASSLLRGRDEQFF
TRBJ1-3	-	-	TRBV11-2	TGTGCCAGCATGTCGTGGGGGAGCGGAAACACCATATATTTT	CASMSWGSGNTIYF
TRBJ2-3	TRBD2	-	TRBV30	TGTGCCTGGAGTGTGGCGGGGGGCCCGGGTACGCAGTATTTT	CAWSVAGGPGTQYF
TRBJ2-3	-	-	TRBV24-1	TGTGCCACCAGTGGGGGGTGGGCAGATACGCAGTATTTT	CATSGGWADTQYF
TRBJ2-5	TRBD1	few	TRBV27	TGTGCCAGCAGTTTATCGACAGGGGCAGAGACCCAGTACTTC	CASSLSTGAETQYF
TRBJ1-2	-	-	TRBV7-2	TGTGCCAGCAGCCTAGGACCGTCCAACTATGGCTACACCTTC	CASSLGPSNYGYTF
TRBJ2-5	TRBD2	-	TRBV5-5	TGTGCCAGCAGCATCGGGACTAGCAAGCAAGAGACCCAGTACTTC	CASSIGTSKQETQYF
TRBJ1-1	-	-	TRBV7-2	TGTGCCAGCAGCTTAGGTGCGGGCAACACTGAAGCTTTCTTT	CASSLGAGNTEAFF
TRBJ2-3	TRBD1	-	TRBV12-5	TGTGCTAGTGGTTTGGTTAAGACAGGGAGTAGCACAGATACGCAGTATTTT	CASGLVKTGSSTDTQYF
TRBJ2-1	-	-	TRBV5-1	TGCGCCAGCAGCTTGGTTCTAAACTCCTACAATGAGCAGTTCTTC	CASSLVLNSYNEQFF
TRBJ2-5	-	-	TRBV7-2	TGTGCCAGCAGCTTATCCGGGGGACTGGAGACCCAGTACTTC	CASSLSGGLETQYF
TRBJ2-7	TRBD1	few	TRBV7-9	TGTGCCACATCGGGACAGGCGGTTGTTGGTACGGAGCAGTACTTC	CATSGQAVVGTEQYF
TRBJ1-5	-	-	TRBV24-1	TGTGCCACCAGTGACCTTTATAGCAATCAGCCCCAGCATTTT	CATSDLYSNQPQHF
TRBJ2-5	-	-	TRBV2	TGTGCCAGCCACGTTACAGGGTCGTCCCAAGAGACCCAGTACTTC	CASHVTGSSQETQYF
TRBJ2-2	-	-	TRBV19	TGTGCCAGTAGGCTAGGACCCGGGGAGCTGTTTTTT	CASRLGPGELFF
TRBJ2-2	-	-	TRBV5-4	TGTGCCAGCAGCTCATGGCAGGGGTTCGGCACCGGGGAGCTGTTTTTT	CASSSWQGFGTGELFF
TRBJ2-5	-	-	TRBV29-1	TGCAGCGTTGCTCTACTAGCCCCGGGGGAGACCCAGTACTTC	CSVALLAPGETQYF